This T cell receptor (beta chain) originates from a study of CD8 T cells in ankylosing spondylitis. Points from the study as a whole: According to the report, clones linked to the disease were significantly enriched in matched synovial fluid samples taken from ankylosing spondylitis patients. Ankylosing spondylitis blood seemed to carry a telltale TCR beta motif made of roughly 8 highly homologous variants. Disease-associated clonotypes exhibited CD8+ identity and were relatively infrequent in peripheral blood.

For TCR beta, libraries came from quantitative 5'-RACE with molecular barcodes. One entry per CDR3 protein results from TCRdb running MiXCR on the 5' RACE reads. The sample lists 200,000 to 250,000 distinct CDR3 sequences, about 11% occurring once. This clonotype was counted many times. The antigen remains undetermined. CDR1 and CDR2 (germline): SGHTA, FQGNSA. V was cut by 2 bases and J by 4 bases, with 11 bases left in between. This CDR3 has 14 amino acids. V usage is TRBV7-2 and J usage is TRBJ1-1; perhaps TRBD1 as D (6 bases). The sample consisted of blood, either unsorted or a sorted T cell fraction (not recorded which). This receptor was taken from a male donor with ankylosing spondylitis or in good health (not recorded which). CDR3 residues: CASSLNKGGTEAFF. The CDR3 DNA reads as TGTGCCAGCAGCTTAAACAAAGGGGGCACTGAAGCTTTCTTT.